Following are 21 T cell receptor beta chains from one sample sequenced in a study of blood T cell repertoires in COVID-19. Assay used: immunoSEQ multiplex PCR; TCRdb lists only in-frame clones, some missing. The sample holds 95,000 to 100,000 clones, around 84% seen once. The sequenced sample consisted of peripheral blood. These receptors originate from a woman in her 70s with active or convalescent COVID-19.

This chain connects TRBV6-5 to TRBJ1-1; D is ambiguous. The germline gives CDR1 MNHEY, CDR2 SVGAGI. The germline V and J ends were trimmed by 0 bases and 3 bases, with 8 bases remaining between them. There are 14 residues in the CDR3. The CDR3 nucleotides are TGTGCCAGCAGTTACTCGGGGAGGGACACTGAAGCTTTCTTT. Translated: CASSYSGRDTEAFF.

This clone was observed a single time. This rearrangement joins TRBV5-3 to TRBJ2-1, with 14 bases fitting TRBD2. TRBV5-3 is flagged as an ORF with uncertain function. The CDR3 is 14 amino acids. The V and J ends lost 6 bases and 15 bases, in that order; junction bases with no gene match: 11. The CDR3 here is CARTKTSGRAHGFF. In DNA, the CDR3 is TGTGCCAGAACCAAGACTAGCGGGAGGGCCCATGGGTTCTTC.

The chain links TRBV30 to TRBJ1-2; TRBD1 aligns across 8 bases. This CDR3 contains 13 residues. CDR1 is GTSNPN, CDR2 SVGIG, per germline (reference sequence). Trimming at V came to 4 bases and at J to 4 bases, leaving 5 bases not matched to a gene. The chain's CDR3 is CAWTDRGVYGYTF. The CDR3, as DNA: TGTGCCTGGACAGACAGGGGCGTCTATGGCTACACCTTC.

The table lists this clone with a count of one. The chain recombines TRBV7-9 with TRBJ2-7, with D possibly TRBD2 on 5 matching bases. This CDR3 contains 18 residues. Germline CDR1 and CDR2: SEHNR and FQNEAQ (reference sequence). V was cut by 2 bases and J by 5 bases, with 25 bases left in between. In DNA, the CDR3 is TGTGCCAGCAGCTTAATTCTATTCGTAACGGGGTCTGGCCACGAGCAGTACTTC. Amino acid sequence: CASSLILFVTGSGHEQYF.

The chain recombines TRBV9 with TRBJ2-1; tentative D call: TRBD2 (6 bases). Germline CDR1 reads SGDLS; CDR2 reads YYNGEE. The V and J ends lost 2 bases and 0 bases respectively, with 12 bases between them. The CDR3 contains 16 residues. DNA of the CDR3: TGTGCCAGCAGCGTGGCGGGACTCAGCTCCTACAATGAGCAGTTCTTC. Its protein product is CASSVAGLSSYNEQFF.

The chain links TRBV5-8 to TRBJ1-1; 7 nucleotides match TRBD1. CDR1 is SGHTS, CDR2 YDEGEE, per germline. The ends lost 3 bases at V and 2 bases at J; junction bases unmatched: 1. The CDR3 has 13 residues. CDR3 DNA sequence: TGTGCCAGCAGCTGGGACAGAAACACTGAAGCTTTCTTT. Translating gives CASSWDRNTEAFF. The whole variable domain, remainder taken from reference TRBV5-8 and TRBJ1-1, is EAGVTQSPTHLIKTRGQQATLRCSPISGHTSVYWYQQALGLGLQFLLWYDEGEERNRGNFPPRFSGRQFPNYSSELNVNALELEDSALYLCASSWDRNTEAFFGQGTRLTVV.

The chain has TRBV19 and TRBJ1-5; the D gene is possibly TRBD1 (6 bases). V was shortened by 9 bases and J by 0 bases, with 18 bases between the two germline ends. Germline V lookup: CDR1 LNHDA, CDR2 SQIVND (reference sequence). This CDR3 region has 16 residues. CDR3 protein: CASTPIGGSSNQPQHF. The CDR3 region has the DNA TGTGCCAGCACTCCAATTGGGGGCTCTAGCAATCAGCCCCAGCATTTT.

This clone has a handful of counts. The chain uses TRBV28 and TRBJ2-7, with 9 bases matching TRBD2. Germline V gene lookup returns CDR1 MDHEN and CDR2 SYDVKM. The CDR3 runs to 14 residues. CDR3 DNA sequence: TGTGCAGTAATCAGACTAGCGGCCTCCTACGAGCAGTACTTC. It is translated as CAVIRLAASYEQYF.

This sequence joins TRBV2 and TRBJ1-2; D is perhaps TRBD1 (5 bases). Trimming shortened V by 4 bases and J by 8 bases, and 11 bases separated the two germline ends. The CDR3 spans 12 residues. Germline values: CDR1 SNHLY, CDR2 FYNNEI. DNA for the CDR3: TGTGCCAGCAGTGTTTTTCAGGGCGGCTACACCTTC. Translation gives CASSVFQGGYTF.

In DNA form, the CDR3 reads TGTGCCAGCAGCCAACAGGGGTCTAGCAAGGAGCAGTACTTC. Its translation: CASSQQGSSKEQYF. The chain is built from TRBV3-1 (or the pseudogene TRBV3-2) and TRBJ2-7; D is perhaps TRBD1 (6 bases). CDR3 size: 14 residues. Per the germline V gene, CDR1 is LGHDT and CDR2 is YNNKEL (reference sequence). Trimming cost V 2 bases and J 7 bases, with 15 bases left between them.

J is TRBJ1-2 and V is TRBV5-6; a possible D gene is TRBD1 (5 bases). Germline lookup yields CDR1 SGHDT and CDR2 YYEEEE. The CDR3 has 14 residues. The V gene lost 4 bases and the J gene lost 1 base, with 11 bases spanning the gap. CDR3 DNA: TGTGCCAGCAGCGCAAGGGACTTTAACTATGGCTACACCTTC. Encoded protein: CASSARDFNYGYTF. Filled out from reference TRBV5-6 and TRBJ1-2, the complete variable domain reads DAGVTQSPTHLIKTRGQQVTLRCSPKSGHDTVSWYQQALGQGPQFIFQYYEEEERQRGNFPDRFSGHQFPNYSSELNVNALLLGDSALYLCASSARDFNYGYTFGSGTRLTVV.

The V gene is TRBV6-1, the J gene TRBJ2-7; unclear D gene. This CDR3 is 15 amino acids long. The germline gives CDR1 MNHNS, CDR2 SASEGT. V was trimmed by 1 base and J by 0 bases, leaving 10 bases between them. This CDR3 reads CASSEGSLSSYEQYF. The CDR3 DNA reads as TGTGCCAGCAGTGAAGGGAGTTTAAGCTCCTACGAGCAGTACTTC.

This clone came up many times. The chain is built from TRBV14 and TRBJ1-1; maybe TRBD1 (5 bases). Germline V gives CDR1 SGHDN, CDR2 FVKESK. Trimming cost V 2 bases and J 3 bases, with 16 bases left between them. The CDR3 has 16 residues. The CDR3 here is CASSQRTRDSYTEAFF. CDR3 DNA sequence: TGTGCCAGCAGCCAAAGGACGCGTGACAGTTACACTGAAGCTTTCTTT.

This sequence joins TRBV6-1 and TRBJ1-5; D call uncertain. The germline V and J ends were trimmed by 2 bases and 4 bases, with 12 bases remaining between them. The germline CDR1 and CDR2 sequences are MNHNS and SASEGT. CDR3 length equals 15 residues. Here the CDR3 DNA reads TGTGCCAGCAGTGAAAGACCGCAGGCTAATCAGCCCCAGCATTTT. It encodes CASSERPQANQPQHF.

The rearrangement links TRBV3-1 (or the pseudogene TRBV3-2) to TRBJ2-7; 8 bases agree with TRBD2. V trimming: 3 bases; J trimming: 6 bases; junction bases outside the gene matches: 4. Germline CDR1 and CDR2: LGHDT and YNNKEL (reference sequence). CDR3 size: 13 residues. The CDR3: CASSHREGGEQYF. The CDR3 DNA sequence: TGTGCCAGCAGCCACCGGGAGGGCGGCGAGCAGTACTTC.

The chain is built from TRBV20-1 and TRBJ2-3, with a weak D call TRBD2 (5 bases). This CDR3 region has 13 residues. V was cut by 3 bases and J by 6 bases, with 13 bases left in between. Germline CDR1 is DFQATT and CDR2 is SNEGSKA (reference sequence). The CDR3 protein is CSASKTRTDTQYF. The CDR3 region has the DNA TGCAGTGCTAGTAAAACTAGAACGGATACGCAGTATTTT.

The J gene is TRBJ2-7, the V gene TRBV5-4, with 10 bases fitting TRBD1. Germline CDR1 is SGHNT and CDR2 is YYREEE (reference sequence). This CDR3 is built from 14 residues. After removal of 3 bases from V and 6 bases from J, the junction contained 6 bases not matched to a gene. CDR3 nucleotide sequence: TGTGCCAGCAGCTCCAGGACAGGGGGAAGCGAGCAGTACTTC. Protein sequence: CASSSRTGGSEQYF.

V is TRBV10-3 and J is TRBJ1-5; D unclear. Per the germline V gene, CDR1 is ENHRY and CDR2 is SYGVKD. This CDR3 is built from 15 residues. V was clipped by 4 bases and J by 6 bases, with 16 bases between them. The CDR3 spells CAISGGRAGLQPQHF. As DNA, the CDR3 is TGTGCCATCAGTGGAGGTCGGGCAGGACTTCAGCCCCAGCATTTT.

The chain is built from TRBV5-6 and TRBJ2-7; a possible D gene is TRBD2 (5 bases). This CDR3 has 14 residues. The V end was cut by 2 bases, the J end by 4 bases, with 13 bases between. CDR1 is SGHDT, CDR2 YYEEEE, per germline. CDR3 nucleotides: TGTGCCAGCAGCTTCTTATCCGGGATATACGAGCAGTACTTC. Its protein is CASSFLSGIYEQYF.

The chain couples TRBV10-2 to TRBJ1-6, with TRBD1 as a possible D gene (5 bases). Looked up from germline, CDR1 is WSHSY and CDR2 is SAAADI. The CDR3 has 17 amino acids. V lost 5 bases, J lost 5 bases, and 19 bases lay in between. CDR3 DNA: TGCGCCAGCAGTTTTGACAGTTTCAGTCCAGATAATTCACCCCTCCACTTT. Residues: CASSFDSFSPDNSPLHF.

V gene TRBV6-6 combines with J gene TRBJ2-3; TRBD2 aligns across 10 bases. Germline V CDR1 and CDR2: MNHNY, SVGAGI (reference sequence). V was clipped by 5 bases and J by 1 base; unmatched bases: 6. The CDR3 is 16 residues long. This CDR3 reads CASSNKRGGRTDTQYF. Written as DNA, the CDR3 is TGTGCCAGCAGTAACAAGCGGGGGGGCCGCACAGATACGCAGTATTTT.